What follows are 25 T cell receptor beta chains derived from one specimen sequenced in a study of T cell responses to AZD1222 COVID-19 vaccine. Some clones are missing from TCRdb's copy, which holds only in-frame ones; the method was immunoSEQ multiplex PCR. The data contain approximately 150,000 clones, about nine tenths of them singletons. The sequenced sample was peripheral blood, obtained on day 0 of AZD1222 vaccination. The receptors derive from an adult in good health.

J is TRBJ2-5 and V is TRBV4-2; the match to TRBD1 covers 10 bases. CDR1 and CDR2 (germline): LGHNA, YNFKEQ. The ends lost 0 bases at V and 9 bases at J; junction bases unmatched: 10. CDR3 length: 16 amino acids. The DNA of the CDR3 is TGTGCCAGCAGCCAAGATTGGGGGGACAGGGGTCTGGCCCAGTACTTC. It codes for CASSQDWGDRGLAQYF.

CDR3 region: CAISGGPASLNTEAFF. Written as DNA, the CDR3 is TGTGCCATCAGTGGGGGGCCGGCCTCGCTGAACACTGAAGCTTTCTTT. The V call is TRBV10-3, the J call TRBJ1-1; D may be TRBD1 (6 bases). CDR1 and CDR2 (germline): ENHRY, SYGVKD. There are 16 residues in the CDR3. The V end lost 4 bases, the J end lost 0 bases, and 15 bases lay between the germline ends.

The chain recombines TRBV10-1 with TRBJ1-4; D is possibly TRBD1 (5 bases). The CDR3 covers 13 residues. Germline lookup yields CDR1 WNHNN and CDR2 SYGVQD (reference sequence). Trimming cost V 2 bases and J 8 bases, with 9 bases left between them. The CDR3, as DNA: TGCGCCAGCAGTGAGGGACACGGCGAAAAACTGTTTTTT. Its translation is CASSEGHGEKLFF.

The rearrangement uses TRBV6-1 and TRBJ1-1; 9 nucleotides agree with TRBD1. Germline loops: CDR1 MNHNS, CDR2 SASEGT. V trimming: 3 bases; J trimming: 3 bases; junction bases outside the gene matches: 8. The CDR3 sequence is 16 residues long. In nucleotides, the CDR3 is TGTGCCAGCAGTGAGATCCGGGACAGGGTCGACACTGAAGCTTTCTTT. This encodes CASSEIRDRVDTEAFF.

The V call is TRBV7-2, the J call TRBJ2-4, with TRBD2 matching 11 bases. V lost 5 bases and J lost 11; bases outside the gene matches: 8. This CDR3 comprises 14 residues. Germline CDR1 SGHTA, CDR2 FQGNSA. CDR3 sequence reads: CASSTTSGGTFQYF. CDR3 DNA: TGTGCCAGCAGCACCACTAGCGGGGGAACCTTTCAGTACTTC.

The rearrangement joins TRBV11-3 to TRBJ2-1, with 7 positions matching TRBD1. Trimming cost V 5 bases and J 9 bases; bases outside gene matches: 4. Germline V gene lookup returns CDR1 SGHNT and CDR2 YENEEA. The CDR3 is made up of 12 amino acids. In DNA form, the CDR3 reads TGTGCCAGCAGCCAAAACAGGGGTGAGCAGTTCTTC. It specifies CASSQNRGEQFF.

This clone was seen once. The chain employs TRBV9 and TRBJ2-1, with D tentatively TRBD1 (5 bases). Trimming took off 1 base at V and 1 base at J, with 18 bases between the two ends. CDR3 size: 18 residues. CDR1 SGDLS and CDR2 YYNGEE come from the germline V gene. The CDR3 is CASSVQAQGIGSYNEQFF. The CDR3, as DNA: TGTGCCAGCAGCGTACAGGCTCAGGGAATTGGTTCCTACAATGAGCAGTTCTTC.

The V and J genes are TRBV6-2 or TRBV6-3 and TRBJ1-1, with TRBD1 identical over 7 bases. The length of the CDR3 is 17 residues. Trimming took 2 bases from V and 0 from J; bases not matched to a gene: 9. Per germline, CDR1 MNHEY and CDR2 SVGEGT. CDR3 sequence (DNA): TGTGCCAGCAGTTACCCCGGAGGGGGCGGGTTGAACACTGAAGCTTTCTTT. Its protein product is CASSYPGGGGLNTEAFF.

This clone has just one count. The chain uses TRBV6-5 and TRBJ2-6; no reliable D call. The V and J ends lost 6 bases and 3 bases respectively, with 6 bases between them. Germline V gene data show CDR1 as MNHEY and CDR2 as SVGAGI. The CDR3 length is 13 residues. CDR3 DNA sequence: TGTGCCAGCAGCTATTATGGGGCCAACGTCCTGACTTTC. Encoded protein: CASSYYGANVLTF.

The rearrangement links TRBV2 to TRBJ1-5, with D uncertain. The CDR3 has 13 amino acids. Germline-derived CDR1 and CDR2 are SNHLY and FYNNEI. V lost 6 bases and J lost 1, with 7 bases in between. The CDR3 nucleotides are TGTGCCAGCAGACGTAGGAGCAATCAGCCCCAGCATTTT. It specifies CASRRRSNQPQHF.

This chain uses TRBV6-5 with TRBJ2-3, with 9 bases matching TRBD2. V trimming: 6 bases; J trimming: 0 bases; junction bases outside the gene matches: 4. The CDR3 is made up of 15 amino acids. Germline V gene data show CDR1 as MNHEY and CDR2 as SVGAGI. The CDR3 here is CASSFSGRSTDTQYF. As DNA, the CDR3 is TGTGCCAGCAGCTTTAGCGGGAGAAGCACAGATACGCAGTATTTT.

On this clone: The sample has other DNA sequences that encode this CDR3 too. This chain's CDR3 is CASSSGQGANYGYTF. CDR3 in DNA: TGTGCCAGCAGCTCAGGACAGGGGGCTAACTATGGCTACACCTTC. This chain uses TRBV5-5 with TRBJ1-2; 10 nucleotides match TRBD1. Germline V gene lookup returns CDR1 SGHKS and CDR2 YYEKEE (reference sequence). Losses at the gene ends were 3 bases for V and 0 bases for J; bases not matched to a gene: 2. This CDR3 comprises 15 residues.

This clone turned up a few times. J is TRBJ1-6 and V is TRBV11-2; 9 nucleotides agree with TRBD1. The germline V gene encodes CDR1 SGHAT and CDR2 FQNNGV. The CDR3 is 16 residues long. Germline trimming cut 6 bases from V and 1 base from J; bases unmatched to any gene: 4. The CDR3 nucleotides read TGTGCCAGCAGGGGGACAGGGAGTTCCTATAATTCACCCCTCCACTTT. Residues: CASRGTGSSYNSPLHF. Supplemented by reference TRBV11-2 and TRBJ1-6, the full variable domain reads EAGVAQSPRYKIIEKRQSVAFWCNPISGHATLYWYQQILGQGPKLLIQFQNNGVVDDSQLPKDRFSAERLKGVDSTLKIQPAKLEDSAVYLCASRGTGSSYNSPLHFGNGTRLTVT.

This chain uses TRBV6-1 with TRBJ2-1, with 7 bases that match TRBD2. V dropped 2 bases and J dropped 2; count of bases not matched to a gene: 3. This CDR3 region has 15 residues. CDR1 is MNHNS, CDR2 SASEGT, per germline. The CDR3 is CASSERAGAYNEQFF. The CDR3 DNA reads TGTGCCAGCAGTGAAAGGGCGGGAGCCTACAATGAGCAGTTCTTC.

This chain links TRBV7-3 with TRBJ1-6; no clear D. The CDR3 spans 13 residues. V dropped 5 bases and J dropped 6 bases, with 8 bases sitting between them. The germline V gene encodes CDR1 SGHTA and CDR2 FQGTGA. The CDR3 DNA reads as TGTGCCAGCAGCACGCGAAGTAATTCACCCCTCCACTTT. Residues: CASSTRSNSPLHF.

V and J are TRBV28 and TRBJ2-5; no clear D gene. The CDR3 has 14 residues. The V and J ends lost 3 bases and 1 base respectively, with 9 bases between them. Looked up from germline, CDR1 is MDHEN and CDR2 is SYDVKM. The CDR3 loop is CASSFLQVQETQYF. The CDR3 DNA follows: TGTGCCAGCAGTTTCCTCCAGGTCCAAGAGACCCAGTACTTC.

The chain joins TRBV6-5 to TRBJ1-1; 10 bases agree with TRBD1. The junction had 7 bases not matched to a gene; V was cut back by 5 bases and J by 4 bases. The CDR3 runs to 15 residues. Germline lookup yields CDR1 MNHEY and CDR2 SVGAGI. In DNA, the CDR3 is TGTGCCAGCAGTCAGGGGACAGGGGAGACCACTGAAGCTTTCTTT. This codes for CASSQGTGETTEAFF.

The CDR3 sequence is CASSSIHLDGDLIGYTF. CDR3 DNA: TGTGCCAGCAGTTCTATCCACCTTGACGGTGACTTAATCGGCTACACCTTC. V is TRBV28 and J is TRBJ1-2; D is unclear. Germline CDR1 and CDR2: MDHEN and SYDVKM. V shed 4 bases and J shed 8 bases, with 26 bases lying between them. CDR3 size: 17 residues.

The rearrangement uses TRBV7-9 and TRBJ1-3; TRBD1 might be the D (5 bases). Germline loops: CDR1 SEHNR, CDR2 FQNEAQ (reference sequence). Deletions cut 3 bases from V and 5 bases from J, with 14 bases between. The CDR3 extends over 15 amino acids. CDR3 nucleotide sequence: TGTGCCAGCAGCTTTATGAGGGGTCGAAGAAACACCATATATTTT. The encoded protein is CASSFMRGRRNTIYF.

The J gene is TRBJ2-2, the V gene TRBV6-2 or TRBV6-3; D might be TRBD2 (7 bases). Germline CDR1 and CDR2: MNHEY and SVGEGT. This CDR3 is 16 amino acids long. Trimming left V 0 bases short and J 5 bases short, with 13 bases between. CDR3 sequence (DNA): TGTGCCAGCAGTTACTCCAGGGGAGGGAAAACCGGGGAGCTGTTTTTT. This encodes CASSYSRGGKTGELFF.

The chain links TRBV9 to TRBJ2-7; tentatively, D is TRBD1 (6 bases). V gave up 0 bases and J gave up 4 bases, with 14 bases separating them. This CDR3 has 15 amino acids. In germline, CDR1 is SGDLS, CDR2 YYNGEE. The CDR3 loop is CASSVEATGVYEQYF. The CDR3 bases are TGTGCCAGCAGCGTAGAGGCGACAGGAGTATACGAGCAGTACTTC.

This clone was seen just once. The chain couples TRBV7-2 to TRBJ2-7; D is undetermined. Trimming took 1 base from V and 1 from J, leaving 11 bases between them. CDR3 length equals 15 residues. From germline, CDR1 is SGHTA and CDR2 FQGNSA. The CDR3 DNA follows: TGTGCCAGCAGCTTAGATGGGATAAGGTCCTACGAGCAGTACTTC. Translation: CASSLDGIRSYEQYF.

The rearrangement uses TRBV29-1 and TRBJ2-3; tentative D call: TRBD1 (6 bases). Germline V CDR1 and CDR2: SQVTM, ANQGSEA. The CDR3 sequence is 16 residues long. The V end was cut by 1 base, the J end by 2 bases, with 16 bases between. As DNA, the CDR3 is TGCAGCGTTGAAGGTGTTCGGTCAGGGGCCACAGATACGCAGTATTTT. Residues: CSVEGVRSGATDTQYF.

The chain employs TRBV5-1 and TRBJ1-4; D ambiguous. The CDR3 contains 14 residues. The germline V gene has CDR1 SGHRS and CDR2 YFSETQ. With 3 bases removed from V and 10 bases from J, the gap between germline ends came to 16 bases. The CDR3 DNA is TGCGCCAGCAGCTCCCTCGTGAAAACTCGAAAACTGTTTTTT. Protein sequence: CASSSLVKTRKLFF.

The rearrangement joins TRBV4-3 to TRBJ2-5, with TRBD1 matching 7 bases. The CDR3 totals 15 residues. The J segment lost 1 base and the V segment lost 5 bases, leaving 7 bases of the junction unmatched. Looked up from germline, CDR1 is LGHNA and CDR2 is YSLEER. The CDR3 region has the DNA TGCGCCAGCAGCAGGGGGCAGGGTGTCCAAGAGACCCAGTACTTC. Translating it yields CASSRGQGVQETQYF.